These T cell receptor beta chains were read from a single sample in a study of CD8 T cells in Susac syndrome. From the immunoSEQ multiplex PCR reads, TCRdb called clonotypes with MiXCR, one entry per CDR3 protein. The profile shows roughly 110,000 distinct CDR3 sequences, approximately 93% of them singletons. Material for sequencing was CD8+ T cells from PBMCs. The receptors originated from a human donor with Susac syndrome. Each CDR3 is given with its conserved first and last residue. Fields, in order: V gene, clone size, J gene, D gene, CDR3 DNA, CDR3 protein. D genes are given only for firm matches. A row's size may be missing; if present it is once, few, many or a size class.

v_call: TRBV29-1
clone_size: NA
j_call: TRBJ2-3
d_call: NA
cdr3_nt: TGCAGCGTTGAAGTGCGTGGGGGGAGAAGGACAGATACGCAGTATTTT
cdr3_aa: CSVEVRGGRRTDTQYF

v_call: TRBV7-2
clone_size: few
j_call: TRBJ2-7
d_call: TRBD1
cdr3_nt: TGTGCCAGCAGCTCGGACAGGGTCTACGAGCAGTACTTC
cdr3_aa: CASSSDRVYEQYF

v_call: TRBV27
clone_size: NA
j_call: TRBJ2-3
d_call: NA
cdr3_nt: TGTGCCAGTTCGAGGGGTGCAGATACGCAGTATTTT
cdr3_aa: CASSRGADTQYF

v_call: TRBV29-1
clone_size: NA
j_call: TRBJ2-7
d_call: TRBD2
cdr3_nt: TGCAGCGTGGCAGGGGGGACTAGCGGGGACTCCTACGAGCAGTACTTC
cdr3_aa: CSVAGGTSGDSYEQYF

v_call: TRBV12-3/TRBV12-4
clone_size: NA
j_call: TRBJ1-2
d_call: NA
cdr3_nt: TGTGCCAGCAGTTTCCTGAAGGGGAAGGATGGCTACACCTTC
cdr3_aa: CASSFLKGKDGYTF

v_call: TRBV5-1
clone_size: NA
j_call: TRBJ2-2
d_call: NA
cdr3_nt: TGCGCCAGCAGCTTGGGAAACGGGGAGCTGTTTTTT
cdr3_aa: CASSLGNGELFF

v_call: TRBV6-5
clone_size: NA
j_call: TRBJ1-2
d_call: NA
cdr3_nt: TGTGCCAGCAGCCCAGGACAGAGGAGCTATGGCTACACCTTC
cdr3_aa: CASSPGQRSYGYTF

v_call: TRBV20-1
clone_size: NA
j_call: TRBJ1-2
d_call: NA
cdr3_nt: TGCAGTGCTAGAGCCCCTAACTATGGCTACACCTTC
cdr3_aa: CSARAPNYGYTF

v_call: TRBV7-6
clone_size: NA
j_call: TRBJ2-7
d_call: NA
cdr3_nt: TGTGCCAGCAGCCCAGACGGCAGGGCCCACGAGCAGTACTTC
cdr3_aa: CASSPDGRAHEQYF

v_call: TRBV9
clone_size: NA
j_call: TRBJ1-6
d_call: TRBD1
cdr3_nt: TGTGCCAGCAGCGCAGAGATGGGACAGGAGGGGGGACCCCTCCACTTT
cdr3_aa: CASSAEMGQEGGPLHF

v_call: TRBV7-8
clone_size: NA
j_call: TRBJ2-1
d_call: NA
cdr3_nt: TGTGCCAGCAGCTTTGGCGGTATTGGTGAGCAGTTCTTC
cdr3_aa: CASSFGGIGEQFF

v_call: TRBV12-3/TRBV12-4
clone_size: NA
j_call: TRBJ1-1
d_call: TRBD1
cdr3_nt: TGTGCCAGCAGTACAGGGGGCACTGAAGCTTTCTTT
cdr3_aa: CASSTGGTEAFF

v_call: TRBV9
clone_size: once
j_call: TRBJ1-2
d_call: NA
cdr3_nt: TGTGCCAGCAGCGTAGCTACTGAGGGCGCGAACTATGGCTACACCTTC
cdr3_aa: CASSVATEGANYGYTF

v_call: TRBV6-5
clone_size: NA
j_call: TRBJ2-7
d_call: NA
cdr3_nt: TGTGCCAGCTCGTTCGAGCAGGGACGCTACGAGCAGTACTTC
cdr3_aa: CASSFEQGRYEQYF

v_call: TRBV9
clone_size: NA
j_call: TRBJ1-6
d_call: TRBD1
cdr3_nt: TGTGCCAGCAGCCCGTCCGGACAGGGAGGGACACCCCTCCACTTT
cdr3_aa: CASSPSGQGGTPLHF

v_call: TRBV20-1
clone_size: NA
j_call: TRBJ1-1
d_call: NA
cdr3_nt: TGCAGTGCGCGGGCCCGGACGGAGGTGACTGAAGCTTTCTTT
cdr3_aa: CSARARTEVTEAFF

v_call: TRBV12-3/TRBV12-4
clone_size: NA
j_call: TRBJ1-4
d_call: NA
cdr3_nt: TGTGCCAGCAGTTTCACGACAGGAAGACCTACTCCGGATGAAAAACTGTTTTTT
cdr3_aa: CASSFTTGRPTPDEKLFF

v_call: TRBV2
clone_size: NA
j_call: TRBJ2-5
d_call: NA
cdr3_nt: TGTGCCAGCAGTGCAATCCTCCGGGGCCAAGGCAGGGAGACCCAGTACTTC
cdr3_aa: CASSAILRGQGRETQYF

v_call: TRBV15
clone_size: NA
j_call: TRBJ1-4
d_call: TRBD1
cdr3_nt: TGTGCCACCAGCAGAGACGACAGGGGAAAACTGTTTTTT
cdr3_aa: CATSRDDRGKLFF

v_call: TRBV7-8
clone_size: NA
j_call: TRBJ2-5
d_call: NA
cdr3_nt: TGTGCCAGCAGCAGCCGCAACCAAGAGACCCAGTACTTC
cdr3_aa: CASSSRNQETQYF

v_call: TRBV7-9
clone_size: NA
j_call: TRBJ2-5
d_call: NA
cdr3_nt: TGTGCCAGCAGCTTTCCGGGCGGGCAAGAGACCCAGTACTTC
cdr3_aa: CASSFPGGQETQYF

v_call: TRBV18
clone_size: NA
j_call: TRBJ1-2
d_call: TRBD1
cdr3_nt: TGTGCCAGCTCACCTTCCGGGACAGGGGATTATGGCTACACCTTC
cdr3_aa: CASSPSGTGDYGYTF

v_call: TRBV4-1
clone_size: NA
j_call: TRBJ2-7
d_call: TRBD2
cdr3_nt: TGCGCCAGCAGCCCAGGACTAGAATACGAGCAGTACTTC
cdr3_aa: CASSPGLEYEQYF

v_call: TRBV11-2
clone_size: NA
j_call: TRBJ2-7
d_call: TRBD2
cdr3_nt: TGTGCCAGCTCACCCGTCAGCGGGGGTCGGAACGAGCAGTACTTC
cdr3_aa: CASSPVSGGRNEQYF

v_call: TRBV6-1
clone_size: NA
j_call: TRBJ1-2
d_call: NA
cdr3_nt: TGTGCCAGCAGTGAAGGGGGGAACTATGGCTACACCTTC
cdr3_aa: CASSEGGNYGYTF

v_call: TRBV18
clone_size: NA
j_call: TRBJ2-1
d_call: TRBD2
cdr3_nt: TGTGCCAGCTCAGGCGGGGGAACCTACAATGAGCAGTTCTTC
cdr3_aa: CASSGGGTYNEQFF

v_call: TRBV15
clone_size: once
j_call: TRBJ2-3
d_call: NA
cdr3_nt: TGTGCCACCAGTAAGTCCCGGGGTTCAACAGATACGCAGTATTTT
cdr3_aa: CATSKSRGSTDTQYF

v_call: TRBV6-5
clone_size: NA
j_call: TRBJ2-2
d_call: TRBD1
cdr3_nt: TGTGCCAGCAGCCAACTACAGGGGGCCGGCGGGGAGCTGTTTTTT
cdr3_aa: CASSQLQGAGGELFF

v_call: TRBV25-1
clone_size: NA
j_call: TRBJ2-1
d_call: NA
cdr3_nt: TGTGCCAGCACCCCGGGGACGTACAATGAGCAGTTCTTC
cdr3_aa: CASTPGTYNEQFF

v_call: TRBV9
clone_size: NA
j_call: TRBJ2-3
d_call: NA
cdr3_nt: TGTGCCAGCAGCGTAGAAGGGGGGGCAGGGCGCACAGATACGCAGTATTTT
cdr3_aa: CASSVEGGAGRTDTQYF

v_call: TRBV9
clone_size: NA
j_call: TRBJ2-7
d_call: NA
cdr3_nt: TGTGCCAGCAGCTTCCGGGACGGCTCCTACGAGCAGTACTTC
cdr3_aa: CASSFRDGSYEQYF

v_call: TRBV27
clone_size: NA
j_call: TRBJ2-3
d_call: TRBD2
cdr3_nt: TGTGCCAGCAGCCCCTTAGGGGGAGCGGGGGCCCCCAGCACAGATACGCAGTATTTT
cdr3_aa: CASSPLGGAGAPSTDTQYF

v_call: TRBV7-6
clone_size: NA
j_call: TRBJ2-5
d_call: NA
cdr3_nt: TGTGCCAGCAGCTTGACACTATGGCAGGGAGAGACCCAGTACTTC
cdr3_aa: CASSLTLWQGETQYF

v_call: TRBV29-1
clone_size: NA
j_call: TRBJ1-1
d_call: TRBD1
cdr3_nt: TGCAGCGTTGTCCAGGGGGCTACCAACACTGAAGCTTTCTTT
cdr3_aa: CSVVQGATNTEAFF

v_call: TRBV7-2
clone_size: NA
j_call: TRBJ2-5
d_call: NA
cdr3_nt: TGTGCCAGCAGCTTAGCGACCCCGAGGCGGGAGACCCAGTACTTC
cdr3_aa: CASSLATPRRETQYF

v_call: TRBV4-1
clone_size: NA
j_call: TRBJ1-2
d_call: NA
cdr3_nt: TGCGCCAGCAGTCGACTGGCCAGCACCTATGGCTACACCTTC
cdr3_aa: CASSRLASTYGYTF

v_call: TRBV20-1
clone_size: NA
j_call: TRBJ2-7
d_call: NA
cdr3_nt: TGCAGTGCTAGACCGGGTCCCTCCTACGAGCAGTACTTC
cdr3_aa: CSARPGPSYEQYF